The clone carrying this T cell receptor beta chain was seen only a few times. Its specificity is not known. The data are from a study of T cells after yellow fever vaccination. Study findings and constraints: The study noted that FACS-sorted repertoires could contain abundant clonotypes contaminating from the bulk population. Weaker overall, the secondary response nonetheless peaked faster (day 5 versus 15). Once the booster was given, most primary-vaccination clones reappeared, at just over 95% for CD4 and 85% to 90% for CD8.

5'RACE template switching produced TCR cDNA carrying a universal primer site and UMIs. Via MiXCR, TCRdb re-called the 5' RACE reads, giving one row per CDR3 protein. The data contain over 300,000 distinct CDR3 sequences, roughly 4.3% of them singletons. This CDR3 has 15 amino acids. Trimming removed 5 bases from V and 7 bases from J; junction bases left unmatched: 7. Germline V lookup: CDR1 SGHTA, CDR2 FQGTGA. The material sequenced was PBMCs, taken 5 days after the yellow fever booster vaccination. The V gene is TRBV7-3, the J gene TRBJ2-2, with 10 nucleotides matching TRBD1. The sequence came from a man aged 18 to 30 who received the YFV17D yellow fever vaccine. Written as DNA, the CDR3 is TGTGCCAGCAGCCCCGGGACAGGGGTCGGCGGGGAGCTGTTTTTT. It codes for CASSPGTGVGGELFF. Complete variable domain (other parts from reference TRBV7-3 and TRBJ2-2): GAGVSQTPSNKVTEKGKYVELRCDPISGHTALYWYRQSLGQGPEFLIYFQGTGAADDSGLPNDRFFAVRPEGSVSTLKIQRTERGDSAVYLCASSPGTGVGGELFFGEGSRLTVL.